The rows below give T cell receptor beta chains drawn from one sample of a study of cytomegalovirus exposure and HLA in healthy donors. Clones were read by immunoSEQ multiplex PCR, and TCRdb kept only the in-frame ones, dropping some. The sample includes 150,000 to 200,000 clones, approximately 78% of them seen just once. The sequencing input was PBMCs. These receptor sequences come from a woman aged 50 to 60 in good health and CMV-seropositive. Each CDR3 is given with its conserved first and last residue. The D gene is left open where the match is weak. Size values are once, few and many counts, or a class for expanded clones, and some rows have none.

cdr3_aa: CSVYSPRDTQYF; cdr3_nt: TGCAGCGTTTACTCCCCGAGAGATACGCAGTATTTT; d_call: -; j_call: TRBJ2-3; v_call: TRBV29-1; clone_size: once
cdr3_aa: CASSLVAGGPTGELFF; cdr3_nt: TGCGCCAGCAGCTTGGTGGCGGGGGGGCCCACCGGGGAGCTGTTTTTT; d_call: TRBD2; j_call: TRBJ2-2; v_call: TRBV5-1; clone_size: once
cdr3_aa: CASSSTTGGSYEQYF; cdr3_nt: TGTGCCAGCAGTTCTACGACAGGGGGAAGCTACGAGCAGTACTTC; d_call: TRBD1; j_call: TRBJ2-7; v_call: TRBV6-5; clone_size: -
cdr3_aa: CASSRDRGMDEQYF; cdr3_nt: TGTGCCAGCAGCAGGGACAGGGGTATGGACGAGCAGTACTTC; d_call: TRBD1; j_call: TRBJ2-7; v_call: TRBV5-4; clone_size: -
cdr3_aa: CASSVTGGENTEAFF; cdr3_nt: TGTGCCAGCAGTGTAACAGGGGGAGAGAACACTGAAGCTTTCTTT; d_call: TRBD1; j_call: TRBJ1-1; v_call: TRBV2; clone_size: -
cdr3_aa: CASSGGQGAGNTIYF; cdr3_nt: TGTGCCAGCAGTGGAGGACAGGGGGCTGGAAACACCATATATTTT; d_call: TRBD1; j_call: TRBJ1-3; v_call: TRBV6-5; clone_size: -
cdr3_aa: CASRGLSATGYTF; cdr3_nt: TGTGCCAGCAGGGGCCTGAGTGCCACTGGCTACACCTTC; d_call: -; j_call: TRBJ1-2; v_call: TRBV2; clone_size: -
cdr3_aa: CASSEWLAGTDTQYF; cdr3_nt: TGTGCCAGCAGTGAATGGCTAGCGGGCACAGATACGCAGTATTTT; d_call: TRBD2; j_call: TRBJ2-3; v_call: TRBV6-1; clone_size: -
cdr3_aa: CASSLARIQYF; cdr3_nt: TGTGCCAGCAGCTTGGCTAGGATCCAGTACTTC; d_call: -; j_call: TRBJ2-5; v_call: TRBV11-2; clone_size: -
cdr3_aa: CASSLVSGYSNQPQHF; cdr3_nt: TGTGCCAGCAGCTTAGTATCCGGGTATAGCAATCAGCCCCAGCATTTT; d_call: -; j_call: TRBJ1-5; v_call: TRBV7-8; clone_size: -
cdr3_aa: CASSLTGYEQYF; cdr3_nt: TGTGCCAGCAGCTTGACGGGGTACGAGCAGTACTTC; d_call: -; j_call: TRBJ2-7; v_call: TRBV7-9; clone_size: -
cdr3_aa: CASSPVGGGPMNTEAFF; cdr3_nt: TGTGCCAGCAGCCCGGTTGGGGGGGGACCCATGAACACTGAAGCTTTCTTT; d_call: -; j_call: TRBJ1-1; v_call: TRBV21-1; clone_size: once
cdr3_aa: CASSVDCEAFF; cdr3_nt: TGTGCCAGCAGCGTCGATTGCGAGGCTTTCTTT; d_call: -; j_call: TRBJ1-1; v_call: TRBV21-1; clone_size: few
cdr3_aa: CAISVTQDQPQHF; cdr3_nt: TGTGCCATCAGTGTTACACAGGATCAGCCCCAGCATTTT; d_call: -; j_call: TRBJ1-5; v_call: TRBV10-3; clone_size: -
cdr3_aa: CASSSGGWVGARVASYNEQFF; cdr3_nt: TGCGCCAGCAGTTCTGGCGGATGGGTTGGGGCCCGGGTAGCTTCCTACAATGAGCAGTTCTTC; d_call: -; j_call: TRBJ2-1; v_call: TRBV5-1; clone_size: -
cdr3_aa: CASMWGDLNTEAFF; cdr3_nt: TGTGCCAGTATGTGGGGAGACTTGAACACTGAAGCTTTCTTT; d_call: -; j_call: TRBJ1-1; v_call: TRBV19; clone_size: -
cdr3_aa: CASSDSGLAGKETQYF; cdr3_nt: TGTGCCAGCAGCGATTCCGGACTGGCTGGGAAAGAGACCCAGTACTTC; d_call: -; j_call: TRBJ2-5; v_call: TRBV7-6; clone_size: once
cdr3_aa: CATSREGTGGNYEQYF; cdr3_nt: TGTGCCACCAGCAGAGAAGGGACAGGGGGCAACTACGAGCAGTACTTC; d_call: TRBD1; j_call: TRBJ2-7; v_call: TRBV15; clone_size: -
cdr3_aa: CASRETGRSHGYTF; cdr3_nt: TGTGCCAGCAGGGAGACAGGGAGGTCTCACGGCTACACCTTC; d_call: TRBD1; j_call: TRBJ1-2; v_call: TRBV25-1; clone_size: -
cdr3_aa: CASSETQRREAFF; cdr3_nt: TGTGCCAGCAGTGAAACCCAAAGGAGGGAAGCTTTCTTT; d_call: -; j_call: TRBJ1-1; v_call: TRBV6-5; clone_size: few
cdr3_aa: CASIPPGPPGEQYF; cdr3_nt: TGTGCCAGCATCCCCCCGGGTCCCCCGGGCGAGCAGTACTTC; d_call: -; j_call: TRBJ2-7; v_call: TRBV11-2; clone_size: -